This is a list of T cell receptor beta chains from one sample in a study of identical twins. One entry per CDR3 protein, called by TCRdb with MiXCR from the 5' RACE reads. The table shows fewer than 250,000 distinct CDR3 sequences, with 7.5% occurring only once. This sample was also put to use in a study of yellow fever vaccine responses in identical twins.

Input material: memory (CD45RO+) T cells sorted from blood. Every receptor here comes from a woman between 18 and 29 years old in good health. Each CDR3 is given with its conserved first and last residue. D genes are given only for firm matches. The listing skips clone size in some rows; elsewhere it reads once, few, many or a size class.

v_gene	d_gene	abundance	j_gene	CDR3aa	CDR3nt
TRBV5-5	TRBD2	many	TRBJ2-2	CASSLRVTSGNTGELFF	TGTGCCAGCAGCTTAAGGGTGACTAGCGGGAACACCGGGGAGCTGTTTTTT
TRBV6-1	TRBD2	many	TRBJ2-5	CASSERTSGGVKTQYF	TGTGCCAGCAGTGAACGGACTAGCGGGGGTGTGAAGACCCAGTACTTC
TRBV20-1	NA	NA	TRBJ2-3	CSARAARTDTQYF	TGCAGTGCTAGAGCCGCCCGCACAGATACGCAGTATTTT
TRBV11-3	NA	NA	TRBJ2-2	CASSFSTPSNTGELFF	TGTGCCAGCAGCTTCTCTACCCCCTCGAACACCGGGGAGCTGTTTTTT
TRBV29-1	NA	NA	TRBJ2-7	CSVARVPGDEQYF	TGCAGCGTTGCCCGGGTCCCAGGGGACGAGCAGTACTTC
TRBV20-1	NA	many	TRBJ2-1	CSATRNNEQFF	TGCAGTGCTACCCGAAACAATGAGCAGTTCTTC
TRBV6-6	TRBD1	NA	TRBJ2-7	CASKPGGGYEQYF	TGTGCCAGCAAGCCAGGGGGCGGTTACGAGCAGTACTTC
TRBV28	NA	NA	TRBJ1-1	CASSLQTPNTEAFF	TGTGCCAGCAGTCTACAGACACCGAACACTGAAGCTTTCTTT
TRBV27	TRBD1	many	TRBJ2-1	CASSWDRRKYEQFF	TGTGCCAGCAGTTGGGACAGGAGGAAGTATGAGCAGTTCTTC
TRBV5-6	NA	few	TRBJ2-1	CASSLRTTSYNEQFF	TGTGCCAGCAGCTTGAGGACGACCTCCTACAATGAGCAGTTCTTC
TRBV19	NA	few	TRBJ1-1	CASRQAGEIEAFF	TGTGCCAGCCGGCAGGCAGGGGAGATTGAAGCTTTCTTT
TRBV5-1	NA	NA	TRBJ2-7	CASSPGDGAYEQYF	TGCGCCAGCAGCCCGGGGGACGGCGCCTACGAGCAGTACTTC
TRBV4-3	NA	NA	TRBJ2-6	CASSQGGRSGANVLTF	TGCGCCAGCAGCCAAGGAGGAAGATCTGGGGCCAACGTCCTGACTTTC
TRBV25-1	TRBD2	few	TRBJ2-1	CASSLSPLLAGGSNEQFF	TGTGCCAGCAGCCTCAGCCCCCTACTAGCGGGAGGGAGTAATGAGCAGTTCTTC
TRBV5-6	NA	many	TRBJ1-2	CASSLEGGGDYGYTF	TGTGCCAGCAGCTTGGAAGGCGGAGGGGACTATGGCTACACCTTC
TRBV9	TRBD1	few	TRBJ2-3	CASSVGTGFQDTQYF	TGTGCCAGCAGCGTAGGGACAGGCTTCCAGGATACGCAGTATTTT
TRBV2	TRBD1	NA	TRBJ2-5	CASSGTGVSETQYF	TGTGCCAGCAGTGGTACAGGGGTTTCAGAGACCCAGTACTTC
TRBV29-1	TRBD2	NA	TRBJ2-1	CSVAAGGHEQFF	TGCAGCGTTGCGGCGGGAGGGCATGAGCAGTTCTTC
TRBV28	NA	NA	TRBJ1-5	CASSSVGQNNQPQHF	TGTGCCAGCAGTTCAGTTGGGCAGAACAATCAGCCCCAGCATTTT
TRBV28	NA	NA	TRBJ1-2	CASKRREVVFYGYTF	TGTGCCAGCAAGCGTAGGGAGGTAGTTTTCTATGGCTACACCTTC
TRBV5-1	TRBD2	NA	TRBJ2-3	CASKSGGATDTQYF	TGCGCCAGCAAAAGCGGGGGGGCGACAGATACGCAGTATTTT
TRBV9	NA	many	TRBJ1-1	CASSVVEGRTEAFF	TGTGCCAGCAGCGTAGTAGAGGGGAGGACTGAAGCTTTCTTT
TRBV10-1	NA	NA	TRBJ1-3	CASRQDLSGNTIYF	TGCGCCAGCAGACAGGATCTCTCTGGAAACACCATATATTTT
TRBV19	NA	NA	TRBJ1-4	CASSRSNEKLFF	TGTGCCAGTTCACGGTCAAATGAAAAACTGTTTTTT
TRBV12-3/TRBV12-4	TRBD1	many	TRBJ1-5	CASSQQGDQPQHF	TGTGCCAGCAGTCAACAGGGGGATCAGCCCCAGCATTTT
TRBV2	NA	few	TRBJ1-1	CASRLEFVNTEAFF	TGTGCCAGCAGGTTGGAATTTGTGAACACTGAAGCTTTCTTT
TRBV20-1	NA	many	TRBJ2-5	CSAPDLSLWTQYF	TGCAGTGCTCCGGACCTCTCGTTGTGGACCCAGTACTTC
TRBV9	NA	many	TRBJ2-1	CASSVRSGRAGSYNEQFF	TGTGCCAGCAGCGTAAGGTCTGGAAGGGCGGGCTCCTACAATGAGCAGTTCTTC
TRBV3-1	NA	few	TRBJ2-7	CASSQVDLGTVSGGGDEQYF	TGTGCCAGCAGCCAAGTAGATCTGGGAACAGTTAGTGGGGGAGGTGACGAGCAGTACTTC
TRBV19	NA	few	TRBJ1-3	CASGRGVDSGNTIYF	TGTGCCTCAGGCCGGGGGGTTGACTCTGGAAACACCATATATTTT
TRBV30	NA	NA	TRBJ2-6	CAWGAGANVLTF	TGTGCCTGGGGTGCTGGGGCCAACGTCCTGACTTTC
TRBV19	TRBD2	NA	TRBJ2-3	CASSMGLAGGWNTDTQYF	TGTGCCAGTAGTATGGGACTAGCGGGGGGGTGGAACACAGATACGCAGTATTTT
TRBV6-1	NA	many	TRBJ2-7	CASSQGTSNEQYF	TGTGCCAGCAGTCAGGGGACGTCCAACGAGCAGTACTTC
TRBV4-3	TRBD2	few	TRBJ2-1	CASSRTSGGAYNEQFF	TGCGCCAGCAGCCGGACTAGCGGGGGAGCCTACAATGAGCAGTTCTTC
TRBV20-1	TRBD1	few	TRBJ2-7	CSASTRGRYEQYF	TGCAGTGCTAGTACCAGGGGGCGGTACGAGCAGTACTTC
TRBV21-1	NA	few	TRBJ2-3	CASSKGQGSDTQYF	TGTGCCAGCAGCAAAGGGCAAGGATCAGATACGCAGTATTTT
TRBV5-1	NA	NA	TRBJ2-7	CASSPNRYEQYF	TGCGCCAGCAGCCCTAACAGGTATGAGCAGTACTTC
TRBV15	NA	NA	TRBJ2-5	CATSGGLQETQYF	TGTGCCACCAGCGGGGGGCTCCAAGAGACCCAGTACTTC
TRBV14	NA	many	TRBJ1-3	CASSPGRNTIYF	TGTGCCAGCAGCCCTGGACGAAACACCATATATTTT
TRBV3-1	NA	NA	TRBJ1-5	CASSQGPEAQHF	TGTGCCAGCAGCCAGGGACCGGAGGCCCAGCATTTT
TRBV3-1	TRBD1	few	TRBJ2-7	CASRPQDRGLAEQYF	TGTGCCAGCAGACCCCAGGACAGGGGCCTGGCCGAGCAGTACTTC
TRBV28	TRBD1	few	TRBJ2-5	CASSLGGTGRETQYF	TGTGCCAGCAGTTTAGGGGGGACAGGGAGGGAGACCCAGTACTTC
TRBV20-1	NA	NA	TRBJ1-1	CSARPVFEAFF	TGCAGTGCTAGACCCGTTTTTGAAGCTTTCTTT
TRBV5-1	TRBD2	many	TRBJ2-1	CASSLMSGGADNEQFF	TGCGCCAGCAGCTTGATGAGCGGGGGGGCCGATAATGAGCAGTTCTTC
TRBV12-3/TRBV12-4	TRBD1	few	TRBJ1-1	CASSTRDRRLGEAFF	TGTGCCAGCAGTACCCGGGACAGGCGCCTTGGTGAAGCTTTCTTT
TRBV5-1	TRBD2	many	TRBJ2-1	CASSPGTSQDNEQFF	TGCGCCAGCAGCCCAGGGACTAGTCAAGACAATGAGCAGTTCTTC
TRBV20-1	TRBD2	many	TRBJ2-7	CSARDPSGGVYEQYF	TGCAGTGCTAGAGACCCTAGCGGGGGGGTCTACGAGCAGTACTTC
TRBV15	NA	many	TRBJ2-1	CATSRAGMANEQFF	TGTGCCACCAGCAGAGCTGGGATGGCAAATGAGCAGTTCTTC
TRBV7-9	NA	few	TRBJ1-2	CASSLLEVPYGYTF	TGTGCCAGCAGCCTCTTGGAGGTCCCCTATGGCTACACCTTC
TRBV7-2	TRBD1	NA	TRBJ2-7	CASTPWDRVDEQYF	TGTGCCAGCACCCCTTGGGACAGGGTAGACGAGCAGTACTTC
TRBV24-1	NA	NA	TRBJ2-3	CATSVTPPGTPKADTQYF	TGTGCCACCAGTGTTACCCCCCCCGGGACACCAAAGGCAGATACGCAGTATTTT
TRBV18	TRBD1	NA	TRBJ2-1	CASSPTGTGDNEQFF	TGTGCCAGCTCACCTACCGGGACAGGGGACAATGAGCAGTTCTTC
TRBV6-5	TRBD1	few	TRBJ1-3	CASSLGQGNTIYF	TGTGCCAGCAGTTTGGGACAGGGAAACACCATATATTTT
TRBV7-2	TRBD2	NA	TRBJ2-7	CASSSIAGGYEQYF	TGTGCCAGCAGCTCCATAGCGGGAGGCTACGAGCAGTACTTC
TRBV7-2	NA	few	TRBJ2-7	CASSLSARVYEQYF	TGTGCCAGCAGCTTATCGGCCAGAGTCTACGAGCAGTACTTC
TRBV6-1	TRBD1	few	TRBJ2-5	CASKRTGPETQYF	TGTGCCAGCAAGCGGACAGGGCCAGAGACCCAGTACTTC
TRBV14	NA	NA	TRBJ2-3	CASSHPGSDTQYF	TGTGCCAGCAGCCATCCGGGGTCAGATACGCAGTATTTT
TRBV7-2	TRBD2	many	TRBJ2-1	CASSLGGRLYNEQFF	TGTGCCAGCAGCTTAGGCGGGAGGCTCTACAATGAGCAGTTCTTC
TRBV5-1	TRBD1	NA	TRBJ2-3	CASSYGAGGADTQYF	TGCGCCAGCAGCTACGGGGCAGGGGGCGCCGATACGCAGTATTTT
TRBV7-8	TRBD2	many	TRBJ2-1	CASSLGLAADNEQFF	TGTGCCAGCAGCTTAGGGCTAGCGGCCGACAATGAGCAGTTCTTC